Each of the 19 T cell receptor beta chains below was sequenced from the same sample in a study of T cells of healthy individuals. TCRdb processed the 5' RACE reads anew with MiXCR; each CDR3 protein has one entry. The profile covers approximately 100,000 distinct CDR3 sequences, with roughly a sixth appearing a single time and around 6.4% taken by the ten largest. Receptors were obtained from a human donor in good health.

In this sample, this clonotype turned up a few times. The CDR3 sequence is CASGLPYSPTGYTF. Here the CDR3 DNA reads TGTGCTAGTGGTTTGCCCTACTCGCCGACAGGCTACACCTTC. This chain connects TRBV12-5 to TRBJ1-2; the D is unclear. The germline V and J ends were trimmed by 2 bases and 8 bases, with 15 bases remaining between them. Germline V gene lookup returns CDR1 LGHNT and CDR2 FRNRAP. The CDR3 runs to 14 residues.

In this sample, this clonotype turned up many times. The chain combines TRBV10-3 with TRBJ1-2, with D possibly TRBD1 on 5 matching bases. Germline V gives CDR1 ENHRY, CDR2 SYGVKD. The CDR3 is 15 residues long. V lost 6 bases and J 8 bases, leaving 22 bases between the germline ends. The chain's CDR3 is CAIRSGTDFGGGYTF. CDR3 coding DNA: TGTGCCATCAGATCCGGGACTGACTTTGGGGGAGGCTACACCTTC.

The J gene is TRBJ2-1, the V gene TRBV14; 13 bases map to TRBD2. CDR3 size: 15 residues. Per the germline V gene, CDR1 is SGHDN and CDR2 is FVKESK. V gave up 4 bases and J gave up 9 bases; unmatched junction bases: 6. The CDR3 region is CASSPLAGGPGEQFF. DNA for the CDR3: TGTGCCAGCAGCCCACTAGCGGGAGGGCCGGGTGAGCAGTTCTTC.

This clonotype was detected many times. The CDR3 bases are TGTGCCAGCGTTGAAGATAGCAATCAGCCCCAGCATTTT. Protein sequence: CASVEDSNQPQHF. The chain uses TRBV6-2 or TRBV6-3 and TRBJ1-5; D remains unclear. Trimming removed 8 bases at V and 0 bases at J, with 8 bases between. This CDR3 has 13 residues. The germline V gene has CDR1 MNHEY and CDR2 SVGEGT.

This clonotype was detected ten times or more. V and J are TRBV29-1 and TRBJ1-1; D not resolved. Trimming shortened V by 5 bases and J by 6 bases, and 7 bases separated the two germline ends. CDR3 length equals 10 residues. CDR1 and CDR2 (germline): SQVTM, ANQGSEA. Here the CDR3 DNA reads TGCAGCGTTAAAACCCCTGAAGCTTTCTTT. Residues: CSVKTPEAFF.

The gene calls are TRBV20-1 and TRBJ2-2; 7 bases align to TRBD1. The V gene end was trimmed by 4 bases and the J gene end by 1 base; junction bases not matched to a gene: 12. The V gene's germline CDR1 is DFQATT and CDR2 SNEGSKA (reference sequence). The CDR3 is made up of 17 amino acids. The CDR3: CSAKTPPGQMNTGELFF. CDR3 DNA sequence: TGCAGTGCTAAGACCCCGCCGGGACAGATGAACACCGGGGAGCTGTTTTTT.

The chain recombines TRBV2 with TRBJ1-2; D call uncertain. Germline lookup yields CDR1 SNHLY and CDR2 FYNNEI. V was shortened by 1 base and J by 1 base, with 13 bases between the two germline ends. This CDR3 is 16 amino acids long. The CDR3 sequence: CASSEVIEAVNYGYTF. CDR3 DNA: TGTGCCAGCAGTGAAGTCATTGAGGCAGTTAACTATGGCTACACCTTC.

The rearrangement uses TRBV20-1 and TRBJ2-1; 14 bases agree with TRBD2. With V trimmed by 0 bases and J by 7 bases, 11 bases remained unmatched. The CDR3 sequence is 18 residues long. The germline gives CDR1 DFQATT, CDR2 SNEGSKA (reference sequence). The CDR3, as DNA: TGCAGTGCTAGAGATCTCCGGACTAGCGGGGGGTATAGGAATGAGCAGTTCTTC. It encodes CSARDLRTSGGYRNEQFF.

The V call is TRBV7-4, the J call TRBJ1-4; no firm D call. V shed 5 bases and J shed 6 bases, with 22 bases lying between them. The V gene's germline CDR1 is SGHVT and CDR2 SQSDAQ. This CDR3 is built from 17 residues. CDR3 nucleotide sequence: TGTGCCAGCAGCGTGTGGTTTTCCCGGGGTCTTGATGAAAAACTGTTTTTT. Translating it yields CASSVWFSRGLDEKLFF.

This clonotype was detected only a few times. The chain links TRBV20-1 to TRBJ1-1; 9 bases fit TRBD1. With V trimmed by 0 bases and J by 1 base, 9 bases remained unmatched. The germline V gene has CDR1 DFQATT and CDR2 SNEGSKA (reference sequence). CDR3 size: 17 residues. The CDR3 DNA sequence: TGCAGTGCTAGAGATTGGGACAGGGCCAAAGGGAACACTGAAGCTTTCTTT. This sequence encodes CSARDWDRAKGNTEAFF.

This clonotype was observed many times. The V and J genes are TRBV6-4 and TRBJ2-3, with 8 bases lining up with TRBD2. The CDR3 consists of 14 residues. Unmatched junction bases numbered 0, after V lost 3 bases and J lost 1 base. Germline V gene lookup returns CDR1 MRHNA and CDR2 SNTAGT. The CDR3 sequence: CASSEAGGTDTQYF. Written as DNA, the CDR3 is TGTGCCAGCAGTGAAGCGGGGGGCACAGATACGCAGTATTTT.

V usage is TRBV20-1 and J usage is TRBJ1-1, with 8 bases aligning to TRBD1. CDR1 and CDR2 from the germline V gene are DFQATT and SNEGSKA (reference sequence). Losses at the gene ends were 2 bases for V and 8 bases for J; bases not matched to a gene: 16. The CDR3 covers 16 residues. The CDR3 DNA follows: TGCAGTGCTAGAACCGAAGGGACAGGACCCTGGGGGGAAGCTTTCTTT. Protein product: CSARTEGTGPWGEAFF.

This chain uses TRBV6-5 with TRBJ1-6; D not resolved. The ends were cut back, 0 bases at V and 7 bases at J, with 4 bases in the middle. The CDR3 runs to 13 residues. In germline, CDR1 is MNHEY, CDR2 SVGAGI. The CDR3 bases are TGTGCCAGCAGTTACTCGCGGAATTCACCCCTCCACTTT. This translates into CASSYSRNSPLHF.

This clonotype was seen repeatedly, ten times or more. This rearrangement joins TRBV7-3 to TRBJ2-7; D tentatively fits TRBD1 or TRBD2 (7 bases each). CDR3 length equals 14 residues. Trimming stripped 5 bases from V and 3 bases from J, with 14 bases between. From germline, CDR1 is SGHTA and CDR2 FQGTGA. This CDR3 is CASSEQGGSYEQYF. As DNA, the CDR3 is TGTGCCAGCAGCGAGCAGGGGGGGAGCTACGAGCAGTACTTC.

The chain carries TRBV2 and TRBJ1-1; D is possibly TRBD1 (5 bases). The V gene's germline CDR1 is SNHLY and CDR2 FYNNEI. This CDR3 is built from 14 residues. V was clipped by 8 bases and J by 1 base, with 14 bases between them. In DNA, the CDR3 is TGTGCCAGCGAAAAGGCAGGGTCGAACACTGAAGCTTTCTTT. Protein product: CASEKAGSNTEAFF.

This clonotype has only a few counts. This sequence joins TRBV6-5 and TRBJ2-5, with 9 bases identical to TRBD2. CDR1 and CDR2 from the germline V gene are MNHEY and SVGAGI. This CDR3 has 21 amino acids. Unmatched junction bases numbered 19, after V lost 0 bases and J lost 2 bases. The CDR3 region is CASSYSLGRVVAGAPQETQYF. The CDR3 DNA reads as TGTGCCAGCAGTTACTCGTTGGGCAGGGTAGTAGCGGGAGCCCCTCAAGAGACCCAGTACTTC.

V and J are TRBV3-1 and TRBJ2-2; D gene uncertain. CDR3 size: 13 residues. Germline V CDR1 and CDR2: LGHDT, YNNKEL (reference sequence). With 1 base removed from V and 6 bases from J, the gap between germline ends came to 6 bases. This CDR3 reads CASSQGFAGELFF. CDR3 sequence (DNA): TGTGCCAGCAGCCAAGGGTTTGCCGGGGAGCTGTTTTTT.

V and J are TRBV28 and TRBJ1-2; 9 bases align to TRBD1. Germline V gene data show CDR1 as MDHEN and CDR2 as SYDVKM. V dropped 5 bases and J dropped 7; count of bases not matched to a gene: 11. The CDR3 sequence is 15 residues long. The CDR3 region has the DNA TGTGCCAGCAGTCCTAGTGGACAGGGGTTGAGTGGCTACACCTTC. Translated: CASSPSGQGLSGYTF.

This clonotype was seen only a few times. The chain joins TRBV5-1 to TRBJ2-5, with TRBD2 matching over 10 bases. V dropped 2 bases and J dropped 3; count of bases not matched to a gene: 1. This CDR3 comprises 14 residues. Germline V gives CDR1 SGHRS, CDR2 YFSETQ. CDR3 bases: TGCGCCAGCAGCTTTACTAGCGGGGAAGAGACCCAGTACTTC. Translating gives CASSFTSGEETQYF.